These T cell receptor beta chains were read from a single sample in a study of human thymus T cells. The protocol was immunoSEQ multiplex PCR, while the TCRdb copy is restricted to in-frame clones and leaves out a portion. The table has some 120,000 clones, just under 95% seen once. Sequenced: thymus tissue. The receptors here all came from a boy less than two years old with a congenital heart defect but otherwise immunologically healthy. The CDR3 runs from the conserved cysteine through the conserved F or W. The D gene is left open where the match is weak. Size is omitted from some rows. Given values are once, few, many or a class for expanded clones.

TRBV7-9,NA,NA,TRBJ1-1,TGTGCCAGCAGCCGACGGACGGTGAACACTGAAGCTTTCTTT,CASSRRTVNTEAFF
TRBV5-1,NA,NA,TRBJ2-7,TGCGCCAGCAGCTTTACAGGGTCCTCCTACGAGCAGTACTTC,CASSFTGSSYEQYF
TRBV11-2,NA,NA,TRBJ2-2,TGTGCCAGCAGCGCGGATTGGGGGGTGGTCACCGGGGAGCTGTTTTTT,CASSADWGVVTGELFF
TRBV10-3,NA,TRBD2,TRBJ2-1,TGTGCCATCAGTGATCCTAGCGGGGGGGCCTACAATGAGCAGTTCTTC,CAISDPSGGAYNEQFF
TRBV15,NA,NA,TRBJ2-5,TGTGCCACCAGCAGGCTACAAGAGACCCAGTACTTC,CATSRLQETQYF
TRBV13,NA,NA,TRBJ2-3,TGTGCCAGCACCATCCTCCAATACACAGATACGCAGTATTTT,CASTILQYTDTQYF
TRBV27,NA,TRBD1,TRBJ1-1,TGTGCCAGCAGTAAGACAGGGTTGAACACTGAAGCTTTCTTT,CASSKTGLNTEAFF
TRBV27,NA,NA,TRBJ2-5,TGTGCCAGCAGTTCTACCCACAGGGACCAAGAGACCCAGTACTTC,CASSSTHRDQETQYF
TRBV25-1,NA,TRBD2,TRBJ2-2,TGTGCCAGCAGTGAACTAACGTTAGCGGGGTACTCCGGGGAGCTGTTTTTT,CASSELTLAGYSGELFF
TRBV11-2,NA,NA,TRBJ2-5,TGTGCCAGCAGCTTAGTAGGCCAAGAGACCCAGTACTTC,CASSLVGQETQYF
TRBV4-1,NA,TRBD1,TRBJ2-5,TGCGCCAGCAGCCAGGGGACAGGGCTGAAGACCCAGTACTTC,CASSQGTGLKTQYF
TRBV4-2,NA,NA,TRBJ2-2,TGTGCCAGCAGCCAACCCCGACAGGGAGGGAACACCGGGGAGCTGTTTTTT,CASSQPRQGGNTGELFF
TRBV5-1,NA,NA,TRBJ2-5,TGCGCCAGCAGCTTGTGGGTTCGCGATGGGGGGCAAGAGACCCAGTACTTC,CASSLWVRDGGQETQYF
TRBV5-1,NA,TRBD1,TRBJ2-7,TGCGCCAGCAGCTTGGTTCAGGGGGCAAACGAGCAGTACTTC,CASSLVQGANEQYF
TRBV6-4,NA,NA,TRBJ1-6,TGTGCCAGCCCCGGACGGAGCTCCTATAATTCACCCCTCCACTTT,CASPGRSSYNSPLHF
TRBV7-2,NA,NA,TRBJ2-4,TGTGCCAGCAGCTTAAGGCTAGCCGGAGGTGACATTCAGTACTTC,CASSLRLAGGDIQYF
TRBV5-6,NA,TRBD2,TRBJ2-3,TGTGCCACCTGTCCCATGGGGGACTACACAGATACGCAGTATTTT,CATCPMGDYTDTQYF
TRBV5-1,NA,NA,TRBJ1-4,TGCGCCAGCAGCTTGGGGCAGGTCGCAACTAATGAAAAACTGTTTTTT,CASSLGQVATNEKLFF
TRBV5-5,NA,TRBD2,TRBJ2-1,TGTGCCAGCAGCTTCGGGAGCGGGGACTTCTTC,CASSFGSGDFF
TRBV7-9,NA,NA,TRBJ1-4,TGTGCCAGCAGCGACAAGGACGCAACTAATGAAAAACTGTTTTTT,CASSDKDATNEKLFF
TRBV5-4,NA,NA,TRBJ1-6,TGTGCCAGCAGCCAAAACAGAAGCTCCTATAATTCACCCCTCCACTTT,CASSQNRSSYNSPLHF
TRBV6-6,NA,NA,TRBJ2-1,TGTGCCAGCAGCCAGCTCTTCCCGGGGGCGACGGGGCAGTTCTTC,CASSQLFPGATGQFF
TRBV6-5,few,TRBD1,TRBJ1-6,TGTGCCAGCAGTAAAAGGGGGCGCCTCCTCCACTTT,CASSKRGRLLHF
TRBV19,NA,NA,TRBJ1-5,TGTGCCAGTAGTCCCCGGCTGGGGAACATCAATCAGCCCCAGCATTTT,CASSPRLGNINQPQHF
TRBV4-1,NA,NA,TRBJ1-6,TGCGCCAGCAGCCCATTACAGGGTTATACCCTCCACTTT,CASSPLQGYTLHF
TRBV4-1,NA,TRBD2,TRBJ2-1,TGCGCCAGCAGCCCGACTAGCGGGGGAAGCGATGAGCAGTTCTTC,CASSPTSGGSDEQFF
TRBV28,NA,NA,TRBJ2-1,TGTGCCAGCAGGACCTCGCGGGACAATGAGCAGTTCTTC,CASRTSRDNEQFF
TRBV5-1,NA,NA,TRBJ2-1,TGCGCCAGCTCTCGGGACTTATACAATGAGCAGTTCTTC,CASSRDLYNEQFF
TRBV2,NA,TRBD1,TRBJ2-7,TGTGCCAGCAGGAGGGGGCTAGGCTACGAGCAGTACTTC,CASRRGLGYEQYF
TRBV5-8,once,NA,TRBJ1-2,TGTGCCAGCAGCCCACCCTCCCGGGTCCGAGGTGGCTACACCTTC,CASSPPSRVRGGYTF
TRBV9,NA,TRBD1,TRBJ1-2,TGTGCCAGCAGCTGCCCGGACAGGGATAACGGCTACACCTTC,CASSCPDRDNGYTF
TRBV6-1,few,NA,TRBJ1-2,TGTGCCAGCAGTGAATCAGATTCGACAGGCTATGGCTACACCTTC,CASSESDSTGYGYTF
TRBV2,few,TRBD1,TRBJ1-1,TGTGCCAGCAGGGTCACAGGGGACACTGAAGCTTTCTTT,CASRVTGDTEAFF
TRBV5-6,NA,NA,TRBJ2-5,TGTGCCTCAACTCTAGGGCCCCAAGTTCAAGAGACCCAGTACTTC,CASTLGPQVQETQYF
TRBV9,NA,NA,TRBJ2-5,TGTGCCAGCAGCGCGACTGACCGGGGGACCCAAGAGACCCAGTACTTC,CASSATDRGTQETQYF
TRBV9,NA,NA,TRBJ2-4,TGTGCCAGCAGCCCCCCAAGCGCCCAGGGGAGGGCCAAAAACATTCAGTACTTC,CASSPPSAQGRAKNIQYF
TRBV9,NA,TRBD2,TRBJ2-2,TGTGCCAGCAGCGTAGAACTAGCGGGGAACACCGGGGAGCTGTTTTTT,CASSVELAGNTGELFF
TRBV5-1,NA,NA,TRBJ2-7,TGCGCCAGCAGCTTCGACTACAGCTCCTACGAGCAGTACTTC,CASSFDYSSYEQYF
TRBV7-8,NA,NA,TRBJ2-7,TGTGCCAGCAGCTTAAGTTTGGGCCAGCTCGCACCCTCCTACGAGCAGTACTTC,CASSLSLGQLAPSYEQYF
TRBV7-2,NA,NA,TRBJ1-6,TGTGCCAGCAGCCCCCTCGCAGGCCCAAATTCACCCCTCCACTTT,CASSPLAGPNSPLHF
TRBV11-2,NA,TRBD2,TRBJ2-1,TGTGCCAGCAGCTCGTCTACCGGGGGGGACAATGAGCAGTTCTTC,CASSSSTGGDNEQFF
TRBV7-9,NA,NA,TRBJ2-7,TGTGCCAGCAGCCAGGACCTAATCCAACAGTACTTC,CASSQDLIQQYF
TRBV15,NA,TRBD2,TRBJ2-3,TGTGCCACCAGCAGAGACCCTACTAGCGGGGGCTACACAGATACGCAGTATTTT,CATSRDPTSGGYTDTQYF
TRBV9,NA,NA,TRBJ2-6,TGTGCCAGCAGCGAAGGGTACAGGGCTGGGGCCAACGTCCTGACTTTC,CASSEGYRAGANVLTF
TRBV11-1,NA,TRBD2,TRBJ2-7,TGTGCCAGCAGCTCATCCCCTGGACTAGCGTCCCTGACCTACTACGAGCAGTACTTC,CASSSSPGLASLTYYEQYF
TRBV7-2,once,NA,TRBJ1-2,TGTGCCAGCAGCTTCGGAAGTGGCCGCCAAAGCGGCTACACCTTC,CASSFGSGRQSGYTF
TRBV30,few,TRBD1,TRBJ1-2,TGTGCCTCCCCGGACAGGGTCTATGGCTACACCTTC,CASPDRVYGYTF